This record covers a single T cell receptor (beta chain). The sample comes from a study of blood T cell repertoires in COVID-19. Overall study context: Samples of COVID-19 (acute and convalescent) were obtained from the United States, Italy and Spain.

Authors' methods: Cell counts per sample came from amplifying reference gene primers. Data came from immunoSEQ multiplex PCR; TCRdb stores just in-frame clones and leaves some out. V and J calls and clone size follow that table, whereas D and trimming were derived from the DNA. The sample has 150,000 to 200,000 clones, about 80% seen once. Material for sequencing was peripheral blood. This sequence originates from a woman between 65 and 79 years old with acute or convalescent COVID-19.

The CDR3 DNA reads as TGCGCCAGCATAGGTTGGACTAGCGGGACCTACGAGCAGTACTTC. This sequence encodes CASIGWTSGTYEQYF. J is TRBJ2-7 and V is TRBV4-1, with 12 nucleotides matching TRBD2. The V gene's germline CDR1 is MGHRA and CDR2 YSYEKL. J was trimmed by 2 bases and V by 7 bases; bases with no gene match: 6. The CDR3 is 15 residues long.